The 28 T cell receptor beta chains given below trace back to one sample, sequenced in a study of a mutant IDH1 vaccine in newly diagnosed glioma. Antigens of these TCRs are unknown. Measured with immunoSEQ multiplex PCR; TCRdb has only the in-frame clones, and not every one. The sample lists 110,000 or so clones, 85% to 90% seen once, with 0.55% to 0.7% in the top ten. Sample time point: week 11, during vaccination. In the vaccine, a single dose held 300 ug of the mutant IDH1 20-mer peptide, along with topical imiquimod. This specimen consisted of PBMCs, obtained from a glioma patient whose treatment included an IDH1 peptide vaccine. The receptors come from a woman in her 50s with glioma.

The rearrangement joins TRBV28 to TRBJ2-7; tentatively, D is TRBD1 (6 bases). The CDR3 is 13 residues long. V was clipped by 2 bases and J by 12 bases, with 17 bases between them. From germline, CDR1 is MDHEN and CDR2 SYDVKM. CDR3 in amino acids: CASSLAGAVLGYF. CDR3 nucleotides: TGTGCCAGCAGTTTAGCAGGGGCGGTCTTGGGGTACTTC.

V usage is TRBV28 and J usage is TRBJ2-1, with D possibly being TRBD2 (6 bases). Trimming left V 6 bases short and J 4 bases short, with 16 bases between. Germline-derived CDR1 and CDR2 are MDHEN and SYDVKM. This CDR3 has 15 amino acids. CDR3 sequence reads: CASSRLTRRYNEQFF. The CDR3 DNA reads TGTGCCAGCAGCAGGTTGACTAGAAGATACAATGAGCAGTTCTTC.

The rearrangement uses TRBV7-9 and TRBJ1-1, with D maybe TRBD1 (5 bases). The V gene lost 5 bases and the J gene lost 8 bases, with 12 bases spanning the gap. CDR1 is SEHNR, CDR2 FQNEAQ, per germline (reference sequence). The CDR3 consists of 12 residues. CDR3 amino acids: CASSPYGTEAFF. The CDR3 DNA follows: TGTGCCAGCAGCCCATACGGGACCGAAGCTTTCTTT. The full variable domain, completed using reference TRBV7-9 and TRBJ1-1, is DTGVSQNPRHKITKRGQNVTFRCDPISEHNRLYWYRQTLGQGPEFLTYFQNEAQLEKSRLLSDRFSAERPKGSFSTLEIQRTEQGDSAMYLCASSPYGTEAFFGQGTRLTVV.

CDR3 amino acids: CASSQGSYEQYF. CDR3 nucleotide sequence: TGCGCCAGCAGCCAAGGCTCCTACGAGCAGTACTTC. The chain combines TRBV4-1 with TRBJ2-7, with no clear D. The V end lost 1 base, the J end lost 0 bases, and 1 base lay between the germline ends. Germline CDR1 reads MGHRA; CDR2 reads YSYEKL. The CDR3 loop spans 12 amino acids.

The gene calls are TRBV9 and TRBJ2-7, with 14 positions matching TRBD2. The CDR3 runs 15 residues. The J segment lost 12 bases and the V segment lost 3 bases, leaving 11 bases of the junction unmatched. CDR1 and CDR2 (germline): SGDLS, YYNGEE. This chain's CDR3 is CASSAPGTSGSGLYF. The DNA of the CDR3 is TGTGCCAGCAGCGCCCCCGGGACTAGCGGGAGTGGGCTGTACTTC.

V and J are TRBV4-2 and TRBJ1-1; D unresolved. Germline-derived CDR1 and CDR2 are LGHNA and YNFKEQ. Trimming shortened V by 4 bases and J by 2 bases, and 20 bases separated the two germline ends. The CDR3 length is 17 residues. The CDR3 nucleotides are TGTGCCAGCAGCCTAATCTGGGCCCGAGAAGGAAACACTGAAGCTTTCTTT. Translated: CASSLIWAREGNTEAFF.

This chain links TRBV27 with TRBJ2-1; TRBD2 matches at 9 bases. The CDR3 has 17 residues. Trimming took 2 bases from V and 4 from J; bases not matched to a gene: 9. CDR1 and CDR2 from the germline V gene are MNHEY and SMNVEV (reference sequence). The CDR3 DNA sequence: TGTGCCAGCAGTTTAAGAGGATCCGCGGGAGGGTACAATGAGCAGTTCTTC. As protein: CASSLRGSAGGYNEQFF.

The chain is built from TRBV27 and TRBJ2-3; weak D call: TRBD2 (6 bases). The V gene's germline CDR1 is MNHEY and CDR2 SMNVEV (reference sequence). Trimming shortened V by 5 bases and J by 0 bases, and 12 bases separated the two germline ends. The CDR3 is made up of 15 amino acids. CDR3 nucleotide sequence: TGTGCCAGCAGTCCCATGCGGGGTAGCACAGATACGCAGTATTTT. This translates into CASSPMRGSTDTQYF.

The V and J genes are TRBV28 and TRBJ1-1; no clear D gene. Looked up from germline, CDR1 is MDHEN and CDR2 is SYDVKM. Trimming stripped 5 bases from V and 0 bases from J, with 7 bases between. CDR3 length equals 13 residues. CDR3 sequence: CASSQTMNTEAFF. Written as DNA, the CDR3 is TGTGCCAGCAGTCAGACCATGAACACTGAAGCTTTCTTT.

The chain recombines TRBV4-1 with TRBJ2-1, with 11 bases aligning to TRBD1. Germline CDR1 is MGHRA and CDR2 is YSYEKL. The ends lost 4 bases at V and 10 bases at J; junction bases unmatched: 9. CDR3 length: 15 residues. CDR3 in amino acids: CASSRRDRGAGEQFF. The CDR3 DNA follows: TGCGCCAGCAGCCGGAGGGACAGGGGGGCGGGGGAGCAGTTCTTC.

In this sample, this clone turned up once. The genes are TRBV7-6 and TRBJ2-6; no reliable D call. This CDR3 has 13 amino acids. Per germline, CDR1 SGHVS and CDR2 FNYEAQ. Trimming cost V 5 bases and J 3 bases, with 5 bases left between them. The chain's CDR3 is CASSADGANVLTF. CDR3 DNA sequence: TGTGCCAGCAGCGCGGATGGGGCCAACGTCCTGACTTTC. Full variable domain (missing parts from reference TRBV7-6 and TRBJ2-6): GAGVSQSPRYKVTKRGQDVALRCDPISGHVSLYWYRQALGQGPEFLTYFNYEAQQDKSGLPNDRFSAERPEGSISTLTIQRTEQRDSAMYRCASSADGANVLTFGAGSRLTVL.

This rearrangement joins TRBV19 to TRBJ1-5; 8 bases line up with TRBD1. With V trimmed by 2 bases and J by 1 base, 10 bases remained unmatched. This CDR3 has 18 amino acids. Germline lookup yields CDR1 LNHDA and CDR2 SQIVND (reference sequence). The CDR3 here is CASSIRTGPQASNQPQHF. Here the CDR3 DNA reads TGTGCCAGTAGTATAAGGACAGGGCCCCAGGCGAGCAATCAGCCCCAGCATTTT.

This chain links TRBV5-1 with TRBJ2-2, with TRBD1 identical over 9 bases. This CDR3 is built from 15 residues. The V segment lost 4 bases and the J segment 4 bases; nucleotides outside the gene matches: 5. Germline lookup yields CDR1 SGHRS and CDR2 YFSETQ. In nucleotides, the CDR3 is TGCGCCAGCAGCGGAACAGGGGGCCCCACCGGGGAGCTGTTTTTT. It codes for CASSGTGGPTGELFF.

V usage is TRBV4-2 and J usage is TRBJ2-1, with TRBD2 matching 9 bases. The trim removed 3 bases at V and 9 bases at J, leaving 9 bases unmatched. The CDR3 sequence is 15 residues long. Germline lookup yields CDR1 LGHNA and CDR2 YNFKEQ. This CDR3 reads CASSHAVVAGAEQFF. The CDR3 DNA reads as TGTGCCAGCAGCCATGCCGTGGTAGCGGGAGCTGAGCAGTTCTTC.

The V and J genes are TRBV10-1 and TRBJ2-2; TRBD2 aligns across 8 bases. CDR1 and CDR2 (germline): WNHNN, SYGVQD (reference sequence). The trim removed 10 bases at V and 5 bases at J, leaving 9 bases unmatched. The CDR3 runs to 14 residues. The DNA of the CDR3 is TGCGCCACCTCGAGCGGGAGTGGGACCGGGGAGCTGTTTTTT. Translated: CATSSGSGTGELFF.

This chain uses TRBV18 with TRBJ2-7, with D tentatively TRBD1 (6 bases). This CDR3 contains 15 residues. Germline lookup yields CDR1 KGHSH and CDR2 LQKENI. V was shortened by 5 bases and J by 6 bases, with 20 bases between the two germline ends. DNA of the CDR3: TGTGCCAGCTCATCCCGACAGGTCCCTTACGGCGAGCAGTACTTC. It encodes CASSSRQVPYGEQYF.

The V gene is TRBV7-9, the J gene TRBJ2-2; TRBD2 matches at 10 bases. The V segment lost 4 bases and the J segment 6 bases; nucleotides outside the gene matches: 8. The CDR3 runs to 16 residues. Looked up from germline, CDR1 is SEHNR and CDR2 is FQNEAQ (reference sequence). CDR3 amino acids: CASSSRASGSSGELFF. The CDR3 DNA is TGTGCCAGCAGCTCCCGGGCTAGCGGGAGCTCCGGGGAGCTGTTTTTT.

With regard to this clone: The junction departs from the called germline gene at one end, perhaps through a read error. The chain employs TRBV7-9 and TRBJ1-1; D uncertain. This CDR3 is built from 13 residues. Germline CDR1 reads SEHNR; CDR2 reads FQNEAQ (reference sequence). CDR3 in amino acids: CASSLAVNTEALF. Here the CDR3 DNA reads TGTGCCAGCAGCTTAGCTGTGAACACTGAAGCTTTATTT.

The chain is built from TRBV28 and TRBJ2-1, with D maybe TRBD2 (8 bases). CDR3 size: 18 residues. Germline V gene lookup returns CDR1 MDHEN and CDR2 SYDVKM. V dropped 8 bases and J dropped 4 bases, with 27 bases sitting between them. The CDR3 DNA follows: TGTGCCAGCTCCCTACAGGGGAAGTTGACTAGCGCGTACAATGAGCAGTTCTTC. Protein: CASSLQGKLTSAYNEQFF.

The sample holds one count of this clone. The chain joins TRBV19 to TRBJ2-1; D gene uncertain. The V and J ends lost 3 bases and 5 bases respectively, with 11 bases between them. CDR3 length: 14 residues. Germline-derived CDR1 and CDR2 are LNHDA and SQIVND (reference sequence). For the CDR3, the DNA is TGTGCCAGTAGTATGCGAAAACCCCACAATGAGCAGTTCTTC. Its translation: CASSMRKPHNEQFF.

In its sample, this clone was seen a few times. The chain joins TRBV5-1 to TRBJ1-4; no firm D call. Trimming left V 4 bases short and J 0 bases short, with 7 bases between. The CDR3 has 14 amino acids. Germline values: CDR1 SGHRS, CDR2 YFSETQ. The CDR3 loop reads CASSPTATNEKLFF. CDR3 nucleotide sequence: TGCGCCAGCAGCCCCACAGCAACTAATGAAAAACTGTTTTTT.

DNA of the CDR3: TGCGCCAGCAGCTTGGGTGCACTAGCGGAATCTGAGACCCAGTACTTC. Its translation is CASSLGALAESETQYF. J is TRBJ2-5 and V is TRBV5-1; 8 positions agree with TRBD2. This CDR3 comprises 16 residues. The germline V gene encodes CDR1 SGHRS and CDR2 YFSETQ. The ends lost 0 bases at V and 5 bases at J; junction bases unmatched: 9.

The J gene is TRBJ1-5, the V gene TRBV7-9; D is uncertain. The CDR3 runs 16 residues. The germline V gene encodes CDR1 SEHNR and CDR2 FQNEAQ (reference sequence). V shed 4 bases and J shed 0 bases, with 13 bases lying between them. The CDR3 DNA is TGTGCCAGCAGCTCCGGACCGGCCCCTAGCAATCAGCCCCAGCATTTT. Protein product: CASSSGPAPSNQPQHF. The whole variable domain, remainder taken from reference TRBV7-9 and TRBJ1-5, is DTGVSQNPRHKITKRGQNVTFRCDPISEHNRLYWYRQTLGQGPEFLTYFQNEAQLEKSRLLSDRFSAERPKGSFSTLEIQRTEQGDSAMYLCASSSGPAPSNQPQHFGDGTRLSIL.

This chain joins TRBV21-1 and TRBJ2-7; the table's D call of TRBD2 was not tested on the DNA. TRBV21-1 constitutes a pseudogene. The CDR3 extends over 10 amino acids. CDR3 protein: CASRGGSQHF. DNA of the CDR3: TGTGCCAGCAGGGGGGGGTCTCAGCACTTC.

CDR3 in amino acids: CASSTRGEQFF. CDR3 sequence (DNA): TGTGCCAGCAGCACTAGGGGTGAGCAGTTCTTC. The rearrangement joins TRBV7-6 to TRBJ2-1, with D possibly called TRBD1 or TRBD2 (5 bases each). In germline, CDR1 is SGHVS, CDR2 FNYEAQ. The CDR3 has 11 amino acids. Trimming took off 5 bases at V and 9 bases at J, with 8 bases between the two ends.

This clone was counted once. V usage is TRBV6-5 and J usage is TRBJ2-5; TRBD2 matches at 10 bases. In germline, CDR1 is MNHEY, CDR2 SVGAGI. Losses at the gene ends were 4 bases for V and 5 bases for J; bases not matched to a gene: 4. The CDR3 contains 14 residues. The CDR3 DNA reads TGTGCCAGCAGTTCGGCTAGCGGGAGCGAGACCCAGTACTTC. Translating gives CASSSASGSETQYF.

The CDR3 region is CASSVGSGSSYNEQFF. The CDR3 DNA reads TGTGCCAGCAGCGTAGGTAGCGGGAGCTCCTACAATGAGCAGTTCTTC. The genes are TRBV5-4 and TRBJ2-1; 9 nucleotides align to TRBD2. The CDR3 runs to 16 residues. Germline V gene lookup returns CDR1 SGHNT and CDR2 YYREEE (reference sequence). The V and J ends lost 4 bases and 0 bases, in that order; junction bases with no gene match: 5.

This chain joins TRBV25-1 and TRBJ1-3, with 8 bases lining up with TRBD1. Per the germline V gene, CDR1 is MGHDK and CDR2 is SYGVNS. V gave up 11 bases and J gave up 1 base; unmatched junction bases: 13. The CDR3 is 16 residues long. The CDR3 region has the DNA TGTGCCGACTTCAGGGCAGGGGGCGTTTCTGGAAACACCATATATTTT. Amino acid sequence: CADFRAGGVSGNTIYF. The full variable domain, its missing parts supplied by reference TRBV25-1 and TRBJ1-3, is EADIYQTPRYLVIGTGKKITLECSQTMGHDKMYWYQQDPGMELHLIHYSYGVNSTEKGDLSSESTVSRIRTEHFPLTLESARPSHTSQYLCADFRAGGVSGNTIYFGEGSWLTVV.